This TCR beta chain emerged from a study of blood T cell repertoires in COVID-19. Study summary: Material from acute and convalescent COVID-19 was sourced from the United States, Italy and Spain.

V shed 1 base and J 3 bases; nucleotides not matched to a gene: 7. From germline, CDR1 is SGHVS and CDR2 FNYEAQ. There are 17 residues in the CDR3. Recovered Cohort 3 donors showed two negative PCRs, clearance, or symptom resolution. As originally analysed: For nucleated cells, counts were estimated from reference gene primer amplification. Only in-frame clones appear in the TCRdb table, and some are missing; sequencing was by immunoSEQ multiplex PCR. The V and J calls and clone size are taken from that table; D and trimming were inferred from the DNA. The sample comprises just over 300,000 clones, under 90% of which are singletons, and about 4% rests with the top ten.

Sequencing used PBMCs or T cells enriched from blood (not recorded which). This sequence originates from a man aged 30 to 45 who had recovered from COVID-19. This rearrangement joins TRBV7-6 to TRBJ2-7, with 12 bases fitting TRBD2. The CDR3, as DNA: TGTGCCAGCAGCTTAGGTCGGACTAGCGGGGAAGACTACGAGCAGTACTTC. It yields the protein CASSLGRTSGEDYEQYF.